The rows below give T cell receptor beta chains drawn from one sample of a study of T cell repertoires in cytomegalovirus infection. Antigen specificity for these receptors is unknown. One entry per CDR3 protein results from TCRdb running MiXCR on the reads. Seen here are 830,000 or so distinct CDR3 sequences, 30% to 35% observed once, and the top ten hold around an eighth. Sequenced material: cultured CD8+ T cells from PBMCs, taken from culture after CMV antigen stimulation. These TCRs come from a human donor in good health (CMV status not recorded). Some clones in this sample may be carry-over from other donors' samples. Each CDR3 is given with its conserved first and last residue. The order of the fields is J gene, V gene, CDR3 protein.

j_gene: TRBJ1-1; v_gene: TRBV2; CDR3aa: CASSEAWGNTEAFF
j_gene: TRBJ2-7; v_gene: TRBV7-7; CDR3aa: CASSPQGGHEQYF
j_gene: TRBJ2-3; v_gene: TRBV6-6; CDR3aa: CASSLGQGDTQYF
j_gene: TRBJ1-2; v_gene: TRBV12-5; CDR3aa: CASGLTGNYGYTF
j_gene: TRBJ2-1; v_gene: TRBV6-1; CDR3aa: CASSAAQGSYNEQFF
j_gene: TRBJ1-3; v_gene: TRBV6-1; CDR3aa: CASSDGARPNTIYF
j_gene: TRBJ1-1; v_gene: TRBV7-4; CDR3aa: CASSLLVLNTEAFF
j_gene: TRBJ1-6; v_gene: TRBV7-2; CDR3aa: CASSETAENSPLHF
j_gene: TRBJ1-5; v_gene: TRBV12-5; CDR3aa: CASGSTVEPQHF
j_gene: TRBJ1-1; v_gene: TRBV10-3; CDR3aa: CAISEDGWDTEAFF
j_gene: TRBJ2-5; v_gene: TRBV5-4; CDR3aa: CANSQELAGGETQYF
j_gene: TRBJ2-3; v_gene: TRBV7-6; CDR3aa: CASSSRDTTDTQYF
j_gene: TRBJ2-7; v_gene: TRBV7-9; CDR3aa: CASSLAGPYEQYF
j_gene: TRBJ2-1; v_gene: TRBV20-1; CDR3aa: CSASDLGDEQFF
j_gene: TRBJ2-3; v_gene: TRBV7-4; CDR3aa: CASSSTGTSGVRTDTQYF
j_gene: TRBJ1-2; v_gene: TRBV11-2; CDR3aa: CASSLGLGSHMGYTF
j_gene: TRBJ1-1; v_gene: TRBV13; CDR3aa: CASSLDGAFEAFF
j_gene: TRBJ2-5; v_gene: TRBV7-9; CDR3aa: CASSLTQGDAQETQYF
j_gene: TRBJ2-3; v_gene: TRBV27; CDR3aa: CASSPPGSSLSTDTQYF
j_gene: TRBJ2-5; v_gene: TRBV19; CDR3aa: CATSTGYQETQYF
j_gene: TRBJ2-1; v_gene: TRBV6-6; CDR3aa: CARSYYGLAAYNEQFF
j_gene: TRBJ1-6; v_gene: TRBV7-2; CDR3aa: CASSPGAGPHSPLHF
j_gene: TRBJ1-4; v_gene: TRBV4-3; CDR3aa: CASSQGQRNEKLFF